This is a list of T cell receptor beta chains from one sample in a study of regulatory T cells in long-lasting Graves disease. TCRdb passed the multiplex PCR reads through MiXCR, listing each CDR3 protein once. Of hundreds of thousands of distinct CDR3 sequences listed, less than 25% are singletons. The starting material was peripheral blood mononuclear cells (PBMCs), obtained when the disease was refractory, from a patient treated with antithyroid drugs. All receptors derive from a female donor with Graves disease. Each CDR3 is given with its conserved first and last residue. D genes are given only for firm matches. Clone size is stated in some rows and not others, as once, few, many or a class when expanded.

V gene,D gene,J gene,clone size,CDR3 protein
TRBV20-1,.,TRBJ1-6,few,CSARGVEGRSPLHF
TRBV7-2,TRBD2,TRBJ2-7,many,CASSNLAGGEQYF
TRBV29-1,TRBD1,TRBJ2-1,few,CSVGGDRGRVSSSNEQFF
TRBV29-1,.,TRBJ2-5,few,CSVRRSGETQYF
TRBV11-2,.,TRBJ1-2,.,CASSLGSAPNYGYTF
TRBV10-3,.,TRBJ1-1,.,CAISGDTNEAFF
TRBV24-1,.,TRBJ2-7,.,CATSDSTAAGWEYEQYF
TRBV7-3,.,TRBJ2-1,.,CASSSLGGVWGLSEQFF
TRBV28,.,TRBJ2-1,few,CASSLETASYNEQFF
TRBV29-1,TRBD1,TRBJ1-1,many,CSVLNRGLNTEAFF
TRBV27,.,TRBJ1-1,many,CASSLSTGGTEAFF
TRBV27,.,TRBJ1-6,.,CASTSPAGFGSPPHF
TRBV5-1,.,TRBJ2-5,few,CASSSNGQIQETQYF
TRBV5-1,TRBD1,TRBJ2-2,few,CASLQGITGELFF
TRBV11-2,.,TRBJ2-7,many,CASSWGSGAYEQYF
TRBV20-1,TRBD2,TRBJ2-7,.,CSARSGLAVPSYEQYF
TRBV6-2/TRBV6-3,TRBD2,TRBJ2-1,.,CASSYSVAGLYNEQFF
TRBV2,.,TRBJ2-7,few,CASSLIPLSYEQYF
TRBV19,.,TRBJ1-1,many,CASRLGQEVNTEAFF
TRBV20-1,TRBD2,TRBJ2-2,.,CSAGTSGSPRDTGELFF
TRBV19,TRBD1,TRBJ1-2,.,CASSIGTGLYGYTF
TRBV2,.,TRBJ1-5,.,CASSGTSSNQPQHF
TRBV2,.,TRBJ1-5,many,CASSDSVNQPQHF
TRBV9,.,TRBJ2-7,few,CASSAGGGGYEQYF
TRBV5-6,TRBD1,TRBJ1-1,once,CASSWTGVMNTEAFF
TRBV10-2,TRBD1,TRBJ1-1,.,CASVDSGSGTVNTEAFF
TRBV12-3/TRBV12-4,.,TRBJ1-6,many,CASSQRPQGNSPLHF
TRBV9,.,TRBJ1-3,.,CASSSPTTGGSWTDGNTIYF
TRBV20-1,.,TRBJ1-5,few,CSARDPYSNQPQHF
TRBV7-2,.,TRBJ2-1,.,CASSFVVEQFF
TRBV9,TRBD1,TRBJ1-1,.,CASSRGGVGRPEAFF
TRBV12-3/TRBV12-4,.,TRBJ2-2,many,CASSLRTGHTGELFF
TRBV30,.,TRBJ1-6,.,CAWSAGLRTSPLHF
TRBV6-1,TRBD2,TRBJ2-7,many,CASSGVSGGEQYF
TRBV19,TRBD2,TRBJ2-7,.,CASSQKAGGHYEQYF
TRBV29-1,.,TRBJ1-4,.,CSAQLGGGVGEKLFF
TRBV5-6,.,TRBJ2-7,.,CASSPRADSEQYF
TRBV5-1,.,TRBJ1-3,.,CASSPTVSSGNTIYF
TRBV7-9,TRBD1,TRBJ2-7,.,CASSLSRTGLHEQYF
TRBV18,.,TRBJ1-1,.,CASSPDPSLEAFF
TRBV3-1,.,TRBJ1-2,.,CASSQDLGGPPHGYTF
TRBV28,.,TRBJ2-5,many,CAAGIGVYQETQYF
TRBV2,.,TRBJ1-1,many,CASHRDKNTEAFF
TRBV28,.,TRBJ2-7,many,CASSFGGAGGRYEQYF
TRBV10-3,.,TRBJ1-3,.,CAISESGLGGNTIYF
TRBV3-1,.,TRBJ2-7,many,CASSQEVGKAYF
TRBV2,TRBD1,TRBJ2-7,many,CASSERQGAYEQYF
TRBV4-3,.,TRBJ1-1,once,CASSQELKTAGTEAFF
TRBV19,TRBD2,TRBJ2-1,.,CASSQSGAPSYNEQFF
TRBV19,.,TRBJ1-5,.,CASKWGHKTTQPQHF
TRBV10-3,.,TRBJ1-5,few,CAIVGRRDQPQHF
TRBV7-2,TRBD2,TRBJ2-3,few,CASSPWTSGGTDTQYF